Only one count was recorded for the clone carrying this T cell receptor beta chain. Its antigen remains unknown. The data derive from a study of cytomegalovirus exposure and HLA in healthy donors. V lost 5 bases and J lost 2, with 5 bases in between. The CDR3 runs to 12 residues. From germline, CDR1 is MNHEY and CDR2 SVGAGI. Researchers ran the PCR with 60 Vbeta and 13 Jbeta primers. Clones were sequenced by immunoSEQ multiplex PCR, and TCRdb holds only the in-frame ones, with some missing. The sample lists some 200,000 clones; roughly 80% were seen once. Overall study findings and caveats: It was about 150 TCR beta chains that were listed as cytomegalovirus-associated.

The chain combines TRBV6-5 with TRBJ2-3; D call uncertain. The receptor was isolated from a girl under 18 in good health and CMV-seronegative. Material: PBMCs. The CDR3 loop is CASSPSTDTQYF. The DNA of the CDR3 is TGTGCCAGCAGTCCCTCCACAGATACGCAGTATTTT.